This entry features one T cell receptor beta chain sequence. It has no known antigen specificity. One base away there is no much larger clone; base qualities are not given. This record comes from a study of radiotherapy plus CTLA-4 blockade in lung cancer (dated by TCRdb to between 2017 and 2018). Background for the entire study: Among enrolled patients, under 20% had an objective response and 31% reached disease control.

Focal radiation therapy combined with CTLA-4 blockade (ipilimumab) was tested in patients with chemo-refractory metastatic non-small-cell lung cancer. The library was generated by the immunoSEQ multiplex PCR assay. TCRdb provides this immuneACCESS table in a form limited to in-frame rearrangements. Some clones are lacking; in checked studies, under half of them reflect an unresolved V gene, and why the rest are absent is not known. Recorded for this sample are 35,000 to 55,000 clones; roughly 64% of them occurred a single time. The leading ten clones occupy 20% to 30% of the sample. The CDR3 runs 14 amino acids, cysteine and phenylalanine included. Only the CDR3 region is kept as DNA, spanning 42 bases read in frame from base 1. CDR1 and CDR2 (MNHNS, SASEGT) derive from the germline V gene. V is clipped by 7 bases and J by 3 bases, and the sequence between their germline boundaries is 10 bases long.

Findings and caveats that apply to the study as a whole: Early dynamic changes in blood T cell clones, together with increased serum interferon-beta after radiation, were reported as the strongest predictors of response. After treatment with radiotherapy and ipilimumab, TCR clones that came from tumors expanded in the peripheral blood.

The chain links TRBV6-1 with TRBJ2-6, with TRBD2 as a weak D call on 5 bases. The clonotype originates from a human donor with non-small cell lung cancer who had a partial response to radiotherapy plus ipilimumab. The sequences come from peripheral blood, collected from a patient treated with radiotherapy plus ipilimumab. The CDR3 sequence is CASTPAGGANVLTF. The nucleotide sequence reads TGTGCCAGCACTCCGGCGGGTGGGGCCAACGTCCTGACTTTC.